The source of this T cell receptor (beta chain) is a study of T cell repertoires in cytomegalovirus infection. At the level of the study: Public TCR beta signature analysis indicated the presence of both CMV infection and matching HLA type. Study results and limitations: Cumulative public TCR beta family frequency identified CMV carriers with the relevant HLA.

This CDR3 spans 14 amino acids. Germline CDR1 SQVTM, CDR2 ANQGSEA. V shed 4 bases and J 6 bases; nucleotides not matched to a gene: 6. MiXCR was run by TCRdb on the reads, yielding one entry per CDR3 protein. The data hold around 530,000 distinct CDR3 sequences, with 26% observed a single time. To note about this clonotype: The target antigen is unknown.

The sequencing input was PBMCs. This clonotype was obtained from a human donor in good health (CMV status not recorded). Some clones in this sample may be carry-over from other donors' samples. This chain connects TRBV29-1 to TRBJ2-5, with 12 bases lining up with TRBD2. CDR3 residues: CSVGLAGAEKTQYF. The CDR3 DNA is TGCAGCGTTGGACTAGCGGGAGCGGAGAAGACCCAGTACTTC.